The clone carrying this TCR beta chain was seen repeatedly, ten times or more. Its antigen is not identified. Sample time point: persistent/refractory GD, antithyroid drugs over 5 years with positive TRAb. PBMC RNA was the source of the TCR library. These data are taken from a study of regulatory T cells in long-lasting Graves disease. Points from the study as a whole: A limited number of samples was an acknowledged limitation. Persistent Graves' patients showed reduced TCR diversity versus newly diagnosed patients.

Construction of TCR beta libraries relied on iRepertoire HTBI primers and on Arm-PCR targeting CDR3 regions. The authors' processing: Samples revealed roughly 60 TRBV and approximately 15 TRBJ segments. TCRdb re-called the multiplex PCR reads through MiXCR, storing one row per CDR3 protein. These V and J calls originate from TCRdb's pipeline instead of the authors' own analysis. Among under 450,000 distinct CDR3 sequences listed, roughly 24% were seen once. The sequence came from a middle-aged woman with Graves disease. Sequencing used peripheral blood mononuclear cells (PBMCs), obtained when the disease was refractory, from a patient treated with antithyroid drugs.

The CDR3 spells CASSLGGRTEAFF. In DNA form, the CDR3 reads TGTGCCAGCAGTTTAGGGGGTAGGACTGAAGCTTTCTTT. The chain employs TRBV28 and TRBJ1-1; possible D gene TRBD1, 5 bases. The CDR3 extends over 13 amino acids. Trimming took 2 bases from V and 5 from J, leaving 9 bases between them. Germline-derived CDR1 and CDR2 are MDHEN and SYDVKM.